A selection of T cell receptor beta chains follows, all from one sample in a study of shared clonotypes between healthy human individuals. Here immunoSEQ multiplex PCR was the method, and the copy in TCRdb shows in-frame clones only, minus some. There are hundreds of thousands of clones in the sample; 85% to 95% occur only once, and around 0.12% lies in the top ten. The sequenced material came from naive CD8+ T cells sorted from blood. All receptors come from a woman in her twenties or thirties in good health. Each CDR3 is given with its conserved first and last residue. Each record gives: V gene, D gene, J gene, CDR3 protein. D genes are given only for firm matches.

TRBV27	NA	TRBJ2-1	CASASHGSGEQSYNEQFF
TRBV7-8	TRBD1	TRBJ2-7	CASSPWDRSSYEQYF
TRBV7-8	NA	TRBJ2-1	CASRWGNEQFF
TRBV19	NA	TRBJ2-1	CASSEDPLIPNNEQFF
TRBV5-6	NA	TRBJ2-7	CASSLEARFYEQYF
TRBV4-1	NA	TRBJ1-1	CASSQTGLTEAFF
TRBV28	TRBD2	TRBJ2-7	CASSFLGASGSKAHEQYF
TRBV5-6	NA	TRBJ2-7	CASSTNGGVHEQYF
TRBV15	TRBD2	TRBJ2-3	CATSSGTSGSLADTQYF
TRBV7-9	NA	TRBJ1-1	CASSPDRQKSTEAFF
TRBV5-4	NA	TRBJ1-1	CASSRTGLGMNTEAFF
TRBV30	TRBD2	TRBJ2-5	CAWSVLAGVETQYF
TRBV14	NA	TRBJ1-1	CASSQEWNTEAFF
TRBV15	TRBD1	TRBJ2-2	CATSLRTGRTGELFF
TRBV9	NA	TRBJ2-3	CASSAQTDTQYF
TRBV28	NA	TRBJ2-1	CASSLDGNNYNEQFF
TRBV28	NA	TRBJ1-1	CASRSGEMNTEAFF
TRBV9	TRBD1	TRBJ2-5	CASSAGGPETQYF
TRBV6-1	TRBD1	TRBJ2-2	CASRGQSGDELFF
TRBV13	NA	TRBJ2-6	CASSLASEVGSGANVLTF